This is a list of T cell receptor beta chains from one sample in a study of blood T cell repertoires in COVID-19. Repertoires were generated with immunoSEQ multiplex PCR, while TCRdb's copy carries only in-frame clones and drops some. The repertoire has some 260,000 clones, more than 70% of them found once; the top ten carry around 2%. The sequenced material came from peripheral blood. The receptors were gathered from a woman between 35 and 50 years old who had recovered from COVID-19. Each CDR3 is given with its conserved first and last residue. The D gene is left open where the match is weak. For some rows the clone size is stated as once, few or many, or as a class when expanded; others skip it.

cdr3_aa,cdr3_nt,clone_size,d_call,v_call,j_call
CSASLGPAGRAQHF,TGCAGTGCTAGTTTGGGGCCGGCAGGAAGGGCCCAGCATTTT,NA,NA,TRBV20-1,TRBJ1-5
CASSFEGAPVNTEAFF,TGTGCCAGCAGCTTTGAAGGGGCACCGGTGAACACTGAAGCTTTCTTT,NA,NA,TRBV11-3,TRBJ1-1
CASSARDRSSYEQYF,TGTGCCAGTAGTGCCCGGGACAGGAGCTCCTACGAGCAGTACTTC,NA,TRBD1,TRBV19,TRBJ2-7
CASSIRLAGTYNEQFF,TGTGCCAGCAGCATTCGACTAGCGGGCACCTACAATGAGCAGTTCTTC,NA,TRBD2,TRBV5-6,TRBJ2-1
CASSVPGQGYQPQHF,TGTGCCAGCAGTGTCCCAGGACAGGGCTATCAGCCCCAGCATTTT,once,TRBD1,TRBV28,TRBJ1-5
CASSLDGGASYGYTF,TGTGCCAGTAGTCTGGACGGTGGGGCCAGCTATGGCTACACCTTC,NA,NA,TRBV19,TRBJ1-2
CASSLPTQASGNTIYF,TGCGCCAGCAGCTTACCAACCCAGGCCTCTGGAAACACCATATATTTT,NA,NA,TRBV5-1,TRBJ1-3
CASSTGTLKETQYF,TGTGCCAGCAGTACAGGAACCCTAAAAGAGACCCAGTACTTC,NA,NA,TRBV28,TRBJ2-5
CASSQLAGGYNEQFF,TGTGCCAGCAGTCAACTAGCGGGAGGATACAATGAGCAGTTCTTC,NA,TRBD2,TRBV6-5,TRBJ2-1
CASSPGHSLRKYGYTF,TGTGCCAGCAGCCCGGGACATTCACTGCGGAAGTATGGCTACACCTTC,NA,NA,TRBV9,TRBJ1-2
CAWSSGGLAGGELFF,TGTGCCTGGAGCTCCGGGGGACTAGCCGGCGGGGAGCTGTTTTTT,NA,TRBD2,TRBV30,TRBJ2-2
CASRITGYEQYF,TGTGCCAGCAGAATAACAGGCTACGAGCAGTACTTC,NA,NA,TRBV28,TRBJ2-7
CASSFPGQGGGYTF,TGTGCCAGCAGTTTCCCGGGACAGGGAGGCGGCTACACCTTC,NA,TRBD1,TRBV2,TRBJ1-2
CASSPRGAGAAYEQYF,TGTGCCAGCAGCCCCCGGGGGGCGGGAGCCGCCTACGAGCAGTACTTC,few,NA,TRBV7-2,TRBJ2-7
CASSEGQTTYGYTF,TGTGCCAGTAGTGAGGGACAGACTACCTATGGCTACACCTTC,NA,TRBD1,TRBV19,TRBJ1-2
CASSEGVQGATYEQYF,TGTGCCAGCAGTGAAGGAGTACAGGGGGCGACCTACGAGCAGTACTTC,NA,TRBD1,TRBV6-1,TRBJ2-7
CASSLGIEYNEQFF,TGTGCCAGCAGCTTAGGTATAGAGTACAATGAGCAGTTCTTC,NA,NA,TRBV7-6,TRBJ2-1
CASSSYPGGSYEQYF,TGTGCCAGCAGCTCGTACCCAGGGGGCTCCTACGAGCAGTACTTC,NA,TRBD1,TRBV7-6,TRBJ2-7
CASSLLGTGNSPLHF,TGCGCCAGCAGCTTACTCGGGACAGGGAATTCACCCCTCCACTTT,few,TRBD1,TRBV5-1,TRBJ1-6
CASSRGDRATEAFF,TGTGCCAGCAGCCGAGGGGACAGGGCCACTGAAGCTTTCTTT,NA,TRBD1,TRBV5-4,TRBJ1-1
CASSLGGYEQYF,TGCGCCAGCAGCCTAGGAGGGTACGAGCAGTACTTC,NA,NA,TRBV4-3,TRBJ2-7
CASSLRQANTGELFF,TGTGCCAGCAGTTTAAGACAGGCCAACACCGGGGAGCTGTTTTTT,NA,NA,TRBV27,TRBJ2-2
CASSQSSGYTF,TGTGCCAGCAGCCAATCAAGCGGGTACACCTTC,NA,NA,TRBV3-1/TRBV3-2,TRBJ1-2
CASSKGPPAQNIQYF,TGTGCCAGTAGTAAGGGGCCGCCGGCCCAAAACATTCAGTACTTC,NA,NA,TRBV19,TRBJ2-4
CASIGNRGRDGNTGELFF,TGTGCCAGTATCGGAAACAGGGGGCGGGACGGGAACACCGGGGAGCTGTTTTTT,NA,TRBD1,TRBV19,TRBJ2-2
CASSLPTGQSYEQYF,TGTGCCAGCAGTTTACCCACAGGGCAGTCCTACGAGCAGTACTTC,NA,NA,TRBV28,TRBJ2-7
CATSDGQSTGDEQYF,TGTGCCACCAGTGACGGACAGTCCACCGGGGACGAGCAGTACTTC,NA,NA,TRBV24-1,TRBJ2-7
CAIALNLNSPLHF,TGTGCCATCGCACTGAACCTGAATTCACCCCTCCACTTT,NA,NA,TRBV28,TRBJ1-6
CASSRSTGGWQPQHF,TGCGCCAGCAGTCGCTCTACAGGGGGCTGGCAGCCCCAGCATTTT,few,TRBD1,TRBV23-1,TRBJ1-5
CASSWDRGYTGELFF,TGTGCCAGCAGCTGGGACAGGGGGTACACCGGGGAGCTGTTTTTT,once,TRBD1,TRBV5-6,TRBJ2-2
CASSYSGTSYEQYF,TGCGCCAGCAGCTATAGCGGGACCTCCTACGAGCAGTACTTC,NA,TRBD2,TRBV5-1,TRBJ2-7
CASRLEGSDQPQHF,TGTGCCAGCAGACTAGAAGGGAGCGATCAGCCCCAGCATTTT,NA,NA,TRBV2,TRBJ1-5
CASSQALKSQGGAGANVLTF,TGCGCCAGCAGCCAAGCCCTTAAGTCGCAGGGTGGTGCTGGGGCCAACGTCCTGACTTTC,NA,NA,TRBV4-3,TRBJ2-6
CASSSPRARETQYF,TGTGCCAGCAGCTCACCCCGCGCCCGAGAGACCCAGTACTTC,NA,NA,TRBV7-9,TRBJ2-5
CASSLFLSRGTVNTEAFF,TGTGCCAGCAGCTTGTTTCTTAGCAGGGGGACGGTGAACACTGAAGCTTTCTTT,NA,TRBD1,TRBV5-6,TRBJ1-1
CSARDQYEQYF,TGCAGTGCTAGAGATCAATACGAGCAGTACTTC,NA,NA,TRBV20-1,TRBJ2-7
CASSVYEGQPQHF,TGTGCCAGCAGCGTATACGAGGGTCAGCCCCAGCATTTT,many,NA,TRBV9,TRBJ1-5
CASSWGGPEQFF,TGCGCCAGCAGCTGGGGGGGGCCTGAGCAGTTCTTC,once,NA,TRBV5-1,TRBJ2-1
CASSADRNYEQYF,TGTGCCAGCAGCGCCGACAGAAACTACGAGCAGTACTTC,NA,NA,TRBV5-4,TRBJ2-7
CASSLFAGYEQYF,TGTGCCAGCAGTTTATTCGCGGGCTACGAGCAGTACTTC,NA,NA,TRBV28,TRBJ2-7
CASSPWPGGSETQYF,TGTGCCAGTAGTCCCTGGCCAGGGGGCAGTGAGACCCAGTACTTC,NA,TRBD1,TRBV19,TRBJ2-5
CAISARQAIYSNQPQHF,TGTGCCATCAGTGCTCGACAGGCTATCTATAGCAATCAGCCCCAGCATTTT,NA,NA,TRBV10-3,TRBJ1-5
CASSQETSSYEQYF,TGCGCCAGCAGCCAAGAAACGAGCTCCTACGAGCAGTACTTC,NA,NA,TRBV4-1,TRBJ2-7
CASSQDRRPNTEAFF,TGCGCCAGCAGCCAAGATCGCAGGCCGAACACTGAAGCTTTCTTT,once,NA,TRBV4-3,TRBJ1-1
CASVRVGQGIGYTF,TGTGCCAGCGTAAGAGTGGGGCAGGGAATCGGCTACACCTTC,NA,NA,TRBV19,TRBJ1-2
CASSQDRGRQPQHF,TGTGCCAGCAGTCAAGACAGGGGCAGGCAGCCCCAGCATTTT,once,TRBD1,TRBV27,TRBJ1-5
CASSIKTGSTNEKLFF,TGTGCCAGTAGTATAAAAACAGGGTCAACTAATGAAAAACTGTTTTTT,NA,NA,TRBV19,TRBJ1-4
CASSEDRDRGRVYSNQPQHF,TGTGCCAGCAGTGAAGACCGGGACAGGGGAAGAGTATATAGCAATCAGCCCCAGCATTTT,few,TRBD1,TRBV2,TRBJ1-5
CASGTGGTAVPREQYF,TGTGCCAGCGGGACAGGGGGCACGGCAGTTCCCCGCGAGCAGTACTTC,NA,TRBD1,TRBV2,TRBJ2-7
CASRLSGTASNEQFF,TGTGCCAGCAGACTATCCGGGACAGCCTCCAATGAGCAGTTCTTC,NA,TRBD1,TRBV25-1,TRBJ2-1
CASSLGHLYGYTF,TGTGCCAGCAGTTTAGGACATCTCTATGGCTACACCTTC,NA,NA,TRBV28,TRBJ1-2
CASSRTGVGNTIYF,TGTGCCAGCAGTCGAACAGGGGTCGGAAACACCATATATTTT,NA,TRBD1,TRBV28,TRBJ1-3
CASSQDLLVKTQYF,TGTGCCAGCAGCCAAGATCTTCTAGTGAAGACCCAGTACTTC,NA,NA,TRBV14,TRBJ2-5
CASSLAGDSPEKLFF,TGTGCCAGCAGTTTAGCCGGGGACAGTCCCGAAAAACTGTTTTTT,NA,TRBD1,TRBV28,TRBJ1-4
CASSLEGRGGGETQYF,TGCGCCAGCAGCTTGGAGGGTCGGGGAGGCGGAGAGACCCAGTACTTC,few,NA,TRBV5-1,TRBJ2-5
CASSFTGLEISEQYF,TGTGCCAGCAGCTTTACGGGACTAGAAATTTCCGAGCAGTACTTC,NA,TRBD2,TRBV7-9,TRBJ2-7
CASSLLDFADTQYF,TGTGCCAGCAGCTTACTGGACTTTGCAGATACGCAGTATTTT,NA,NA,TRBV11-1,TRBJ2-3